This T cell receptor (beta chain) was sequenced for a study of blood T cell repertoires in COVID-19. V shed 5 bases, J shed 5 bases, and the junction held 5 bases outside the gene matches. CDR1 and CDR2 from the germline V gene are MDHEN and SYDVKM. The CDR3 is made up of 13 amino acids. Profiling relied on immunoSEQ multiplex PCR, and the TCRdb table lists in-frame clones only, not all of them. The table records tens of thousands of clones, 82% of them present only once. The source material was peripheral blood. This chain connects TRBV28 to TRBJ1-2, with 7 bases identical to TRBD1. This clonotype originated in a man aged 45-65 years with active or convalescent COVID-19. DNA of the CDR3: TGTGCCAGCAGTCTACAGGGGCTGTATGGCTACACCTTC. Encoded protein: CASSLQGLYGYTF.